This TCR beta chain derives from a study of post-analysis software for immune sequencing data. Study-level points and caveats: There were roughly 5 TRBV segments more frequent in patients than controls, and TRBV5-6, TRBV5-1 and TRBV20-1 were among them. Same-batch preparations were strongly co-clustered by F measure.

Prepared libraries of TCR beta cDNA carried unique molecular identifiers. Each CDR3 protein is one row after TCRdb ran MiXCR on the PCR reads. The sample lists hundreds of thousands of distinct CDR3 sequences, approximately 60% occurring once. Details on this clonotype: Antigen specificity is unknown.

Per germline, CDR1 MNHNY and CDR2 SVGAGI (reference sequence). This CDR3 contains 15 residues. This receptor was identified in a girl aged 2-15 years with multiple sclerosis. The rearrangement joins TRBV6-6 to TRBJ2-4; TRBD2 aligns across 9 bases. The last part of the DNA fits TRBJ2-7 better; the J call may be wrong. Sequencing was done on a sample of blood. The CDR3 sequence: CASKGAGGPSYEQYF. CDR3 bases: TGTGCCAGCAAAGGTGCGGGAGGGCCCTCCTACGAGCAGTACTTC.